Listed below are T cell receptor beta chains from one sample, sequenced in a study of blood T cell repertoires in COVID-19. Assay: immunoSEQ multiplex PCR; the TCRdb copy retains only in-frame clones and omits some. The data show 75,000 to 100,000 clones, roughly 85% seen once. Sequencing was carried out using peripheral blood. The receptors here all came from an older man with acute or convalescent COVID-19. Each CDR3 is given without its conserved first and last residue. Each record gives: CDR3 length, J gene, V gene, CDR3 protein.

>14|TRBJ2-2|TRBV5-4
ASSLDLAGDTGELF
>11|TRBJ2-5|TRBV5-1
ASSSGQQETQY
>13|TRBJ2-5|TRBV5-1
ASSLAGGAGETQY
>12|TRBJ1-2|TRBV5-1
ASSPGQVTDGYT
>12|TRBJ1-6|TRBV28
AGSLPGPNSPLH
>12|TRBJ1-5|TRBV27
ASSSRIPNQPQH
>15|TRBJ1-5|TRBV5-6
ASSLGGPGPTNQPQH
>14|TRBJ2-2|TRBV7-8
ASSLSRPGNTGELF
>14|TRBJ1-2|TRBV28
ASSFPTATINYGYT
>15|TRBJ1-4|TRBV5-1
ASRFGQGFATNEKLF
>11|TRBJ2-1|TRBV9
ASSVGRAGEQF
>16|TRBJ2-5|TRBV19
ATRSTGELNRFQETQY
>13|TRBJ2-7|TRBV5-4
ASSLDRSSSYEQY
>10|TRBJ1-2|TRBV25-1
ASSRTGGGYT
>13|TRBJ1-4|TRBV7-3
ASSLTGSTNEKLF
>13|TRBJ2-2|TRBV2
ASSGRDRVVGELF
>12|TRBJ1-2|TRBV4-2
ASSRSRANYGYT